Ten or more counts support the clone carrying this TCR beta chain. Its target is unknown. Extraction of total RNA produced a minimum of 6 micrograms from each sample. This sample was included in a study of blood T cells in healthy people across ages. Whole-study findings and limits: Diversity of TCR beta per million T cells declined in a roughly linear way with age.

A J-beta primer mix and a sample-barcoded 5' primer were used in a second PCR of about 7 to 12 cycles. A template-switch adaptor containing 12 random nucleotides labeled each cDNA molecule. Individual samples furnished no less than 2.5 million CDR3-containing paired-end reads apiece. From the 5' RACE reads, TCRdb called clonotypes with MiXCR, one entry per CDR3 protein. The sample has about 620,000 distinct CDR3 sequences; more than 20% are singletons. The sequenced sample was blood. This clonotype originated in a man between 65 and 80 years old in good health.

The DNA of the CDR3 is TGTGCCAGTAGTAGCCGGGACAGCTTACAAGAGACCCAGTACTTC. This encodes CASSSRDSLQETQYF. The J gene is TRBJ2-5, the V gene TRBV19, with 7 nucleotides matching TRBD1. This CDR3 comprises 15 residues. The trim removed 4 bases at V and 2 bases at J, leaving 7 bases unmatched. Looked up from germline, CDR1 is LNHDA and CDR2 is SQIVND (reference sequence).